This TCR beta chain was documented in a study of blood T cells in healthy people across ages. This clonotype has only a few counts. The CDR3 is made up of 16 amino acids. The V and J ends lost 2 bases and 8 bases, in that order; junction bases with no gene match: 7. CDR1 is MNHEY and CDR2 is SVGEGT in the germline V gene. Next came a second PCR, run for roughly 6 to 11 cycles, which used a sample-barcoded 5' primer along with a J-beta primer mix. TCRdb analysed the 5' RACE reads with MiXCR anew, one entry per CDR3 protein. The sample has 1 million or so distinct CDR3 sequences; 45% are singletons. Sequencing was performed on blood. This TCR was sampled from a woman aged 60-75 years in good health. The V gene is TRBV6-2 or TRBV6-3, the J gene TRBJ2-1, with 12 bases matching TRBD2. CDR3 region: CASSYPRLAGVHEQFF. The CDR3 DNA is TGTGCCAGCAGTTACCCCCGACTAGCGGGAGTCCATGAGCAGTTCTTC.